This passage covers 28 T cell receptor beta chains from one sample sequenced in a study of T cell repertoires in cytomegalovirus infection (dated by TCRdb to between 2017 and 2020). The sequencer was an Illumina HiSeq 1500. TCRdb trimmed the raw reads at Q25, called clones with MiXCR and kept productive beta chains. Records with the same CDR3 protein are collapsed into one entry carrying the most frequent genes and DNA. The sample profile shows approximately 500,000 distinct CDR3 sequences; 16% of them were found once. The top ten clones comprise about 24% of the sample. The source material was CD8+ T cells from PBMCs. The receptor source for this set is a human donor in good health (CMV status not recorded). Some clones in this sample may be carry-over from other donors' samples.

This clonotype was detected ten times or more. The chain recombines TRBV7-9 with TRBJ1-1; weak D call: TRBD1 (5 bases). CDR3 length: 16 amino acids. With 4 bases removed from V and 4 bases from J, the gap between germline ends came to 19 bases. Germline values: CDR1 SEHNR, CDR2 FQNEAQ (reference sequence). CDR3: CASSYQAGRGPTEAFF. The CDR3 nucleotides are TGTGCCAGCAGCTACCAAGCCGGTCGGGGACCCACTGAAGCTTTCTTT.

This clonotype was seen ten or more times. The V gene is TRBV7-9, the J gene TRBJ1-1, with 9 positions matching TRBD1. CDR1 and CDR2 from the germline V gene are SEHNR and FQNEAQ (reference sequence). J was trimmed by 8 bases and V by 5 bases; bases with no gene match: 6. CDR3 length: 13 residues. CDR3 DNA: TGTGCCAGCAGCCCTCCGGGACAGGGCGAAGCTTTCTTT. Protein: CASSPPGQGEAFF. The full variable domain, completed using reference TRBV7-9 and TRBJ1-1, is DTGVSQNPRHKITKRGQNVTFRCDPISEHNRLYWYRQTLGQGPEFLTYFQNEAQLEKSRLLSDRFSAERPKGSFSTLEIQRTEQGDSAMYLCASSPPGQGEAFFGQGTRLTVV.

This clonotype was picked up many times. The J gene is TRBJ2-1, the V gene TRBV15; 8 bases are a match to TRBD2. The germline CDR1 and CDR2 sequences are LNHNV and YYDKDF (reference sequence). V lost 5 bases and J lost 1; bases outside the gene matches: 16. The CDR3 contains 19 residues. CDR3 in DNA: TGTGCCACCAGCGAACTACCGGGACTAGAGGAGTTTTCCTACAATGAGCAGTTCTTC. Its protein product is CATSELPGLEEFSYNEQFF.

The gene calls are TRBV5-1 and TRBJ2-3; D is perhaps TRBD1 (5 bases). CDR1 and CDR2 from the germline V gene are SGHRS and YFSETQ. The CDR3 runs 15 residues. Deletions cut 1 base from V and 4 bases from J, with 13 bases between. The CDR3 spells CASSLLVRAPDTQYF. The CDR3 DNA is TGCGCCAGCAGCTTGTTGGTCAGGGCCCCAGATACGCAGTATTTT.

This clonotype came up many times. The rearrangement uses TRBV19 and TRBJ2-7; TRBD1 might be the D (6 bases). Germline CDR1 is LNHDA and CDR2 is SQIVND (reference sequence). The length of the CDR3 is 16 residues. V lost 0 bases and J 2 bases, leaving 14 bases between the germline ends. CDR3 sequence (DNA): TGTGCCAGTAGTATAGAGAGACAGGTACCGACCTACGAGCAGTACTTC. It yields the protein CASSIERQVPTYEQYF.

This chain connects TRBV20-1 to TRBJ1-5, with D unresolved. The CDR3 is 14 amino acids. V lost 2 bases to trimming and J lost 6 bases, with 14 bases between them. CDR1 is DFQATT, CDR2 SNEGSKA, per germline (reference sequence). CDR3 sequence: CSARLSGVSQPQHF. Here the CDR3 DNA reads TGCAGTGCTAGACTTTCCGGGGTCAGTCAGCCCCAGCATTTT.

This clonotype was detected ten times or more. The chain uses TRBV7-3 and TRBJ2-1; 9 positions match TRBD2. Germline V gives CDR1 SGHTA, CDR2 FQGTGA. Trimming took 4 bases from V and 6 from J; bases not matched to a gene: 7. The CDR3 has 15 residues. The DNA of the CDR3 is TGTGCCAGCAGCTCTCTAGCGGGAAGTAGCAATGAGCAGTTCTTC. Amino acid sequence: CASSSLAGSSNEQFF.

In its sample, this clonotype was seen many times. The rearrangement joins TRBV19 to TRBJ1-5, with D unclear. CDR3 length equals 13 residues. Germline CDR1 and CDR2: LNHDA and SQIVND (reference sequence). Trimming removed 3 bases at V and 5 bases at J, with 8 bases between. CDR3 in DNA: TGTGCCAGTAGTATGGTTGGACATCAGCCCCAGCATTTT. Amino acid sequence: CASSMVGHQPQHF.

This clonotype came up many times. The chain carries TRBV11-2 and TRBJ2-4, with 8 bases lining up with TRBD1. The V gene's germline CDR1 is SGHAT and CDR2 FQNNGV. The junction had 8 bases not matched to a gene; V was cut back by 3 bases and J by 4 bases. The CDR3 runs 16 residues. The CDR3 sequence is CASSLYMTGAKNIQYF. CDR3 DNA: TGTGCCAGCAGCTTGTATATGACAGGGGCTAAAAACATTCAGTACTTC.

This clonotype was seen repeatedly, ten times or more. Written as DNA, the CDR3 is TGTGCCAGCACCGGACCCAGGGGGATAAAGGATGGCTACACCTTC. This codes for CASTGPRGIKDGYTF. The chain has TRBV28 and TRBJ1-2; 7 nucleotides agree with TRBD1. V was clipped by 7 bases and J by 6 bases; unmatched bases: 14. The CDR3 extends over 15 amino acids. The V gene's germline CDR1 is MDHEN and CDR2 SYDVKM.

J is TRBJ1-4 and V is TRBV27, with D perhaps matching TRBD1 (5 bases). The CDR3 runs to 15 residues. Germline V lookup: CDR1 MNHEY, CDR2 SMNVEV (reference sequence). The germline V and J ends were trimmed by 6 bases and 4 bases, with 15 bases remaining between them. CDR3 nucleotide sequence: TGTGCCAGCAGCCCGGGGGGGTACTTTAATGAAAAACTGTTTTTT. Translation gives CASSPGGYFNEKLFF.

The chain couples TRBV28 to TRBJ2-1, with 10 positions matching TRBD2. The CDR3 is made up of 18 amino acids. The germline CDR1 and CDR2 sequences are MDHEN and SYDVKM. The J segment lost 2 bases and the V segment lost 4 bases, leaving 11 bases of the junction unmatched. CDR3 DNA: TGTGCCAGCAGTTGGGCAGGGGGGCTAGCGGGAGCCTACAATGAGCAGTTCTTC. This translates into CASSWAGGLAGAYNEQFF.

The chain couples TRBV27 to TRBJ1-4; TRBD1 agrees at 7 bases. CDR1 and CDR2 from the germline V gene are MNHEY and SMNVEV (reference sequence). V dropped 5 bases and J dropped 9; count of bases not matched to a gene: 15. The CDR3 has 16 amino acids. This CDR3 reads CASSPWGQSGGQKLFF. In nucleotides, the CDR3 is TGTGCCAGCAGTCCCTGGGGACAGTCGGGCGGGCAAAAACTGTTTTTT.

There are a few counts of this clonotype. V usage is TRBV19 and J usage is TRBJ1-2, with D unresolved. V was cut by 2 bases and J by 0 bases, with 1 base left in between. The CDR3 totals 12 residues. Germline V gives CDR1 LNHDA, CDR2 SQIVND (reference sequence). Here the CDR3 DNA reads TGTGCCAGTAGTATACCTAACTATGGCTACACCTTC. Translation: CASSIPNYGYTF.

Concerning this clonotype itself: This may arise from a read error, as a much more abundant clone is one base away. J is TRBJ2-1 and V is TRBV5-1, with D tentatively TRBD2 (6 bases). With 3 bases removed from V and 6 bases from J, the gap between germline ends came to 13 bases. Germline V gene data show CDR1 as SGHRS and CDR2 as YFSETQ. The CDR3 length is 14 residues. The chain's CDR3 is CASSWTNGSNEQFF. For the CDR3, the DNA is TGCGCCAGCAGCTGGACTAACGGGAGCAATGAGCAGTTCTTC.

This clonotype was seen repeatedly, ten times or more. The chain combines TRBV7-9 with TRBJ2-1, with TRBD2 matching over 9 bases. Looked up from germline, CDR1 is SEHNR and CDR2 is FQNEAQ (reference sequence). The CDR3 contains 15 residues. The ends lost 5 bases at V and 8 bases at J; junction bases unmatched: 10. The CDR3 nucleotides are TGTGCCAGCAGCGGACCTAAACTAGCGGGCTATGAGCAGTTCTTC. As protein: CASSGPKLAGYEQFF. The whole variable domain, remainder taken from reference TRBV7-9 and TRBJ2-1, is DTGVSQNPRHKITKRGQNVTFRCDPISEHNRLYWYRQTLGQGPEFLTYFQNEAQLEKSRLLSDRFSAERPKGSFSTLEIQRTEQGDSAMYLCASSGPKLAGYEQFFGPGTRLTVL.

The chain recombines TRBV20-1 with TRBJ1-1; D unresolved. V was cut by 1 base and J by 0 bases, with 6 bases left in between. The CDR3 runs 13 residues. Germline V gene lookup returns CDR1 DFQATT and CDR2 SNEGSKA (reference sequence). CDR3 in DNA: TGCAGTGCTAGAGGACGGATGAACACTGAAGCTTTCTTT. Amino acids: CSARGRMNTEAFF.

This rearrangement joins TRBV20-1 to TRBJ2-7, with D possibly being TRBD2 (5 bases). Germline V gene lookup returns CDR1 DFQATT and CDR2 SNEGSKA (reference sequence). There are 14 residues in the CDR3. V dropped 0 bases and J dropped 0 bases, with 9 bases sitting between them. DNA of the CDR3: TGCAGTGCTAGAGATCCCGGGGACTCCTACGAGCAGTACTTC. It yields the protein CSARDPGDSYEQYF.

This clonotype came up many times. This chain links TRBV20-1 with TRBJ1-5, with D possibly being TRBD1 (6 bases). V was trimmed by 7 bases and J by 0 bases, leaving 16 bases between them. This CDR3 contains 15 residues. Germline-derived CDR1 and CDR2 are DFQATT and SNEGSKA (reference sequence). The CDR3 protein is CSVEGGMDSNQPQHF. The CDR3 DNA reads TGCAGTGTCGAGGGGGGCATGGATAGCAATCAGCCCCAGCATTTT.

The rearrangement links TRBV27 to TRBJ1-2; no firm D call. The germline gives CDR1 MNHEY, CDR2 SMNVEV (reference sequence). The V and J ends lost 5 bases and 4 bases respectively, with 11 bases between them. CDR3 length: 13 amino acids. Written as DNA, the CDR3 is TGTGCCAGCAGTCCCGGAAAGGCCTATGGCTACACCTTC. It yields the protein CASSPGKAYGYTF.

This clonotype appeared a single time. The junction departs from germline at one end; a sequencing error may be responsible. The chain is built from TRBV6-6 and TRBJ1-2; D is unclear. The CDR3 has 14 amino acids. The germline CDR1 and CDR2 sequences are MNHNY and SVGAGI (reference sequence). The CDR3 region is CASRWFECNYGYTF. As DNA, the CDR3 is TGTGCAAGCAGGTGGTTTGAGTGTAACTATGGCTACACCTTC.

This clonotype was observed a few times. V usage is TRBV5-6 and J usage is TRBJ1-4, with 9 bases lining up with TRBD1. The junction had 14 bases not matched to a gene; V was cut back by 3 bases and J by 5 bases. There are 18 residues in the CDR3. Germline CDR1 is SGHDT and CDR2 is YYEEEE. For the CDR3, the DNA is TGTGCCAGCAGCTGGAAGTCCGGGACAGGGTCCGGCAATGAAAAACTGTTTTTT. This encodes CASSWKSGTGSGNEKLFF.

About this clonotype: Without the conserved terminal phenylalanine or tryptophan, this CDR3 likely stems from a read error. V is TRBV4-2 and J is TRBJ2-7; 7 bases map to TRBD2. The length of the CDR3 is 16 residues. Per germline, CDR1 LGHNA and CDR2 YNFKEQ. The CDR3 bases are TGTTCCAGCAGCCAAGATTGGGGGGGGGGCTCCTACGAGCAGTACTTA. Translating gives CSSSQDWGGGSYEQYL.

This clonotype was seen more than once but under ten times. The V gene is TRBV29-1, the J gene TRBJ2-1; D possibly matches TRBD1 or TRBD2 (5 bases each). Germline CDR1 is SQVTM and CDR2 is ANQGSEA. This CDR3 region has 13 residues. The germline V and J ends were trimmed by 1 base and 6 bases, with 10 bases remaining between them. The CDR3 nucleotides read TGCAGCGTTGAAGGTGGGGGTCCCAATGAGCAGTTCTTC. Translation: CSVEGGGPNEQFF.

In this sample, this clonotype turned up a few times. This chain joins TRBV19 and TRBJ2-5, with 7 bases identical to TRBD1. Germline V gives CDR1 LNHDA, CDR2 SQIVND (reference sequence). The CDR3 runs 17 residues. The V and J ends lost 4 bases and 0 bases, in that order; junction bases with no gene match: 11. The CDR3 DNA follows: TGTGCCAGTAGTAACTACGGACAGGAAGTGTACCAAGAGACCCAGTACTTC. Its protein is CASSNYGQEVYQETQYF.

This clonotype has a count of ten or more. The chain carries TRBV7-9 and TRBJ2-1; 13 bases agree with TRBD2. With V trimmed by 4 bases and J by 2 bases, 2 bases remained unmatched. CDR1 and CDR2 (germline): SEHNR, FQNEAQ (reference sequence). The CDR3 covers 16 residues. The CDR3 nucleotides read TGTGCCAGCAGCTCCACTAGCGGGAGGGCCTACAATGAGCAGTTCTTC. Its protein product is CASSSTSGRAYNEQFF.

Of note for this clonotype: Since the CDR3 does not end with the conserved phenylalanine or tryptophan, this likely comes from a read error. This chain uses TRBV24-1 with TRBJ2-5; D may be TRBD1 or TRBD2 (5 bases each). Per the germline V gene, CDR1 is KGHDR and CDR2 is SFDVKD. V lost 6 bases and J 2 bases, leaving 15 bases between the germline ends. This CDR3 is built from 15 residues. DNA for the CDR3: TGTGCCACCAGTACAGGCGCCGGGAAACAAGAGACCCAGTACTTA. Amino acid sequence: CATSTGAGKQETQYL.

This clonotype occurred many times. V and J are TRBV11-1 and TRBJ1-1; 7 nucleotides agree with TRBD1. V lost 0 bases and J lost 6; bases outside the gene matches: 4. Germline CDR1 SGHAT, CDR2 FQDESV (reference sequence). The length of the CDR3 is 14 residues. The CDR3 DNA follows: TGTGCCAGCAGCTTAGCGATGCAGGGGGCTGAAGCTTTCTTT. Encoded protein: CASSLAMQGAEAFF.